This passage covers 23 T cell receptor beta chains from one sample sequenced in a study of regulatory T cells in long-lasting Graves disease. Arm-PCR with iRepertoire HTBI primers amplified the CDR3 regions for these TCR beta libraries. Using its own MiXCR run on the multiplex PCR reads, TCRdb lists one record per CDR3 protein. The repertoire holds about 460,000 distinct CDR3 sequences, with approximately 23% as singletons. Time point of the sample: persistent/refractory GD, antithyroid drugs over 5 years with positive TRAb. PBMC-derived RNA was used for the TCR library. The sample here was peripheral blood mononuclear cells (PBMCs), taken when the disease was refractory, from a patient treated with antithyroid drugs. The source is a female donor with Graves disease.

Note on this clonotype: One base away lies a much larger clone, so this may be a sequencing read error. CDR3 residues: CASSSAGHSYGQYF. The CDR3 bases are TGTGCCAGCAGCTCCGCGGGACACTCCTACGGGCAGTACTTC. The V gene is TRBV11-1, the J gene TRBJ2-7; tentatively, D is TRBD1 or TRBD2 (6 bases each). The CDR3 contains 14 residues. Germline V lookup: CDR1 SGHAT, CDR2 FQDESV (reference sequence).

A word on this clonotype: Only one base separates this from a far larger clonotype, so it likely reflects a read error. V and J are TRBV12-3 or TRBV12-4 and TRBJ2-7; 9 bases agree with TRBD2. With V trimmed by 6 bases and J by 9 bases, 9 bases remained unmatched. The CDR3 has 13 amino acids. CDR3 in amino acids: CASSSAGGEGQYF. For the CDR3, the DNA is TGTGCCAGCAGCTCAGCGGGAGGTGAGGGGCAGTACTTC.

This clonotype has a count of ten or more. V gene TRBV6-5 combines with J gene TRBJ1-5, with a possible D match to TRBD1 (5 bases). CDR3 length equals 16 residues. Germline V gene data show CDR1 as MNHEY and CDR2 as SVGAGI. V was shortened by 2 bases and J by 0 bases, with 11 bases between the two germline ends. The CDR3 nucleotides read TGTGCCAGCAGTTACGATTACAGGTATAGCAATCAGCCCCAGCATTTT. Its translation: CASSYDYRYSNQPQHF.

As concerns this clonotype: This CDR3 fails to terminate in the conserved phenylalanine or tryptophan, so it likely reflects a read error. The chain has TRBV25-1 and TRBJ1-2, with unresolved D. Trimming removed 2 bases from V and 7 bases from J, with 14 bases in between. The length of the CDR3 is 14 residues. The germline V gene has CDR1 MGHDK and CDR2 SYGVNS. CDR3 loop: CASSETRSEGGYTS. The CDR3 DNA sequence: TGTGCCAGCAGTGAAACTCGATCGGAGGGTGGCTACACCTCC.

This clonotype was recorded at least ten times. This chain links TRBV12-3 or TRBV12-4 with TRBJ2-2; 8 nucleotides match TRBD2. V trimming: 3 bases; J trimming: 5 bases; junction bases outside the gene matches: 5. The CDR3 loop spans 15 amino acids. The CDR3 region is CASSLGLGPTGELFF. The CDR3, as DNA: TGTGCCAGCAGTTTGGGACTAGGTCCTACCGGGGAGCTGTTTTTT.

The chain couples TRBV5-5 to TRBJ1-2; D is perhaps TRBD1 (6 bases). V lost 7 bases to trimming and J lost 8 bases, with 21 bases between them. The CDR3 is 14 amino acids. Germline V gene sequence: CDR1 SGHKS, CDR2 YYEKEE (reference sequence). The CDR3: CASQETGGIRGYTF. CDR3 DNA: TGTGCCAGCCAAGAGACAGGCGGAATTCGAGGCTACACCTTC.

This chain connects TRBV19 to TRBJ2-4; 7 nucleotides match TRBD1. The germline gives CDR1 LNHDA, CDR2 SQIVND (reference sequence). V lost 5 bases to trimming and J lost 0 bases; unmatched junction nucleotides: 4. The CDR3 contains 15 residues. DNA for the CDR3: TGTGCCAGTAGTTTGAGACAGGGAGCCAAAAACATTCAGTACTTC. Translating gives CASSLRQGAKNIQYF.

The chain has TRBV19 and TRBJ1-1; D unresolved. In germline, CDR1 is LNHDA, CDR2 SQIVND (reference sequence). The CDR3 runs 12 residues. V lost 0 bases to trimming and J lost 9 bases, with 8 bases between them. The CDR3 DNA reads TGTGCCAGTAGTATAGAAGCCTCTCAAGCTTTCTTT. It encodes CASSIEASQAFF. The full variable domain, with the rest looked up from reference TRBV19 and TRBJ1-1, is DGGITQSPKYLFRKEGQNVTLSCEQNLNHDAMYWYRQDPGQGLRLIYYSQIVNDFQKGDIAEGYSVSREKKESFPLTVTSAQKNPTAFYLCASSIEASQAFFGQGTRLTVV.

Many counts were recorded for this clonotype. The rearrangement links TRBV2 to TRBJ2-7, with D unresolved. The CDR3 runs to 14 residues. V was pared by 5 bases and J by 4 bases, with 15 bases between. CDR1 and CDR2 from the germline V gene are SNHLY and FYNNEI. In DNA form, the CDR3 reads TGTGCCAGCAGTTCGAAAGGCCTGATTTACGAGCAGTACTTC. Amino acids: CASSSKGLIYEQYF.

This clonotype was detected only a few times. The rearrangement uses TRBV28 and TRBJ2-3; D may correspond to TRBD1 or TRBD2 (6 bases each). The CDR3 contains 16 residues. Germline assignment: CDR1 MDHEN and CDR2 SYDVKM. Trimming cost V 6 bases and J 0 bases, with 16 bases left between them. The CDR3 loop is CASSPGQGTSTDTQYF. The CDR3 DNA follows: TGTGCCAGCAGCCCCGGGCAGGGGACTAGCACAGATACGCAGTATTTT.

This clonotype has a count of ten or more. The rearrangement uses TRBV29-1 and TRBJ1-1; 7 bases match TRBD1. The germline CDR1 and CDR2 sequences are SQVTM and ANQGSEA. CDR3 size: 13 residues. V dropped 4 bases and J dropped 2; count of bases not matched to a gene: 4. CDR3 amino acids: CSVGGTANTEAFF. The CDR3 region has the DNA TGCAGCGTTGGGGGGACAGCTAACACTGAAGCTTTCTTT.

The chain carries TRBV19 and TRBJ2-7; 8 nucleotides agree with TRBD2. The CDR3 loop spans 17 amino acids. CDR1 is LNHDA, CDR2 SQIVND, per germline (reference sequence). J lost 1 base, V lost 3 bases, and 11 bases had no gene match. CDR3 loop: CASSMGTGGSVSYEQYF. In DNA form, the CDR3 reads TGTGCCAGTAGTATGGGGACGGGGGGGTCAGTGTCCTACGAGCAGTACTTC.

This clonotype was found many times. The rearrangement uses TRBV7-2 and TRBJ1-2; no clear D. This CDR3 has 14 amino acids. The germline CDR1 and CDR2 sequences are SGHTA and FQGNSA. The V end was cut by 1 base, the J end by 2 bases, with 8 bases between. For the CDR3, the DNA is TGTGCCAGCAGCTTAGATGGGGTCAACTATGGCTACACCTTC. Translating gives CASSLDGVNYGYTF.

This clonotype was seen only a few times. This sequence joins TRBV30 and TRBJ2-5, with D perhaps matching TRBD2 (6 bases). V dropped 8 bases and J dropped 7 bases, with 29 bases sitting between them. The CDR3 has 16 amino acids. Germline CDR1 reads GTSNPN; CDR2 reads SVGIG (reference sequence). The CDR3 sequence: CAGRLMGGRRRVTQYF. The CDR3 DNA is TGTGCCGGACGCCTTATGGGAGGTCGGCGTCGTGTGACCCAGTACTTC.

This chain's CDR3 is CASSSPGQGYHEQYF. The CDR3 coding sequence is TGCGCCAGCAGCTCTCCGGGACAGGGGTACCACGAGCAGTACTTC. J is TRBJ2-7 and V is TRBV5-1; TRBD1 matches 10 bases. The CDR3 sequence is 15 residues long. The V segment lost 3 bases and the J segment 5 bases; nucleotides outside the gene matches: 8. The V gene's germline CDR1 is SGHRS and CDR2 YFSETQ.

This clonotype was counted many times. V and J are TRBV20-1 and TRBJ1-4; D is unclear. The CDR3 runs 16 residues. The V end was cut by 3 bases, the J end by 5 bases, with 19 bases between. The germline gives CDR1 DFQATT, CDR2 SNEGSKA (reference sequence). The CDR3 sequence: CSASDEEERGNEKLFF. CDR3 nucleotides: TGCAGTGCTAGTGACGAAGAGGAGAGAGGAAATGAAAAACTGTTTTTT.

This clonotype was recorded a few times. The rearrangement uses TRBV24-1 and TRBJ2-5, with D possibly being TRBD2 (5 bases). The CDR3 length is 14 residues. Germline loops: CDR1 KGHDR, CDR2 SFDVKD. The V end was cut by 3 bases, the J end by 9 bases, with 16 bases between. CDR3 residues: CATSDPSHSAAQYF. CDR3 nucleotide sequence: TGTGCCACCAGTGATCCCTCTCATAGCGCGGCCCAGTACTTC.

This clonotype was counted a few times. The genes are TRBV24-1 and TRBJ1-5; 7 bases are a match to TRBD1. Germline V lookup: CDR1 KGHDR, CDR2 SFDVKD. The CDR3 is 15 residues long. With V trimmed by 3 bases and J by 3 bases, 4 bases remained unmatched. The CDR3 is CATSDPGTVNQPQHF. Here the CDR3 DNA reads TGTGCCACCAGTGATCCCGGGACAGTCAATCAGCCCCAGCATTTT.

Here the CDR3 reads CASRKRGNTGELFF. The CDR3, as DNA: TGTGCCAGTAGGAAGCGGGGGAACACCGGGGAGCTGTTTTTT. V usage is TRBV19 and J usage is TRBJ2-2; 7 nucleotides line up with TRBD2. This CDR3 is built from 14 residues. The V gene's germline CDR1 is LNHDA and CDR2 SQIVND (reference sequence). Unmatched junction bases numbered 2, after V lost 6 bases and J lost 1 base. Full variable domain (missing parts from reference TRBV19 and TRBJ2-2): DGGITQSPKYLFRKEGQNVTLSCEQNLNHDAMYWYRQDPGQGLRLIYYSQIVNDFQKGDIAEGYSVSREKKESFPLTVTSAQKNPTAFYLCASRKRGNTGELFFGEGSRLTVL.

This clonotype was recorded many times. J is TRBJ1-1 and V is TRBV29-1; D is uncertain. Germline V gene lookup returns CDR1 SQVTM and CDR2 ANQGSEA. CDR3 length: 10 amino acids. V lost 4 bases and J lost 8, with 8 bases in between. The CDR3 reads CSVVWGEAFF. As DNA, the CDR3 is TGCAGCGTTGTCTGGGGAGAAGCTTTCTTT.

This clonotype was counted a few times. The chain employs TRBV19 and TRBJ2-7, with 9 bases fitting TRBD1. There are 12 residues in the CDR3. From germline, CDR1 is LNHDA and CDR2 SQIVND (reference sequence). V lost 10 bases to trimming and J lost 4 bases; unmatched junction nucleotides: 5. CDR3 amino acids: CATSDRGYEQYF. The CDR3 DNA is TGTGCCACCTCGGACAGGGGATACGAGCAGTACTTC.

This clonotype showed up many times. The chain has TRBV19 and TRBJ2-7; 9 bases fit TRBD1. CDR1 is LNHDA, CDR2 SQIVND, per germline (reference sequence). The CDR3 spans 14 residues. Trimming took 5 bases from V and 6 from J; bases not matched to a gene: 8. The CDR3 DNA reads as TGTGCCAGTAGTGCCGGGACAGGGATCTTCGAGCAGTACTTC. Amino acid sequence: CASSAGTGIFEQYF.

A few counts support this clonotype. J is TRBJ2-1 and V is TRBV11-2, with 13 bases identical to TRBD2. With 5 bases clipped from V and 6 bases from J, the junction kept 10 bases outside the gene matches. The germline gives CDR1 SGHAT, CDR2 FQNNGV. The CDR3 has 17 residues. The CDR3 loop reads CASSPIRTSGGANEQFF. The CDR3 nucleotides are TGTGCCAGCAGCCCCATCAGAACTAGCGGGGGGGCCAATGAGCAGTTCTTC.